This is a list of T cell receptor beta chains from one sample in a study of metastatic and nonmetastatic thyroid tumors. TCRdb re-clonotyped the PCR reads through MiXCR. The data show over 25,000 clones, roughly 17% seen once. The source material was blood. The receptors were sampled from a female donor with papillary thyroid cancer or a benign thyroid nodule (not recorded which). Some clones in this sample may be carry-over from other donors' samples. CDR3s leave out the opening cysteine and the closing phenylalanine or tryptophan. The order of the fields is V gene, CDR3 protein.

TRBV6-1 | ASKLGDSYGYT
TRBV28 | ASSLGHPAYQPQH
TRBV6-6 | ASSYRQGGNYNEQF
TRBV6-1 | ASSAPGAGPYEQY
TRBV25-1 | ASSALDRGSGGYT
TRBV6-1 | ASTRTGLPGETQY
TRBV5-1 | ASSGTGQGSVGGANVLT
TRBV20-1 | SARVLSGGTYNEQF
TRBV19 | ASLKFTGAGNTEAF
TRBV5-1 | ASSLASGLSGNTIY
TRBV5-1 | ASSLRETQY
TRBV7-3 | ASSGTDTYTQY
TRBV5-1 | ASSFKATGELF
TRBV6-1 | ATSGSTDTRY
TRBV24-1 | ATSDPGRVREDTQY
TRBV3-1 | ASSQTPSGGTVISY
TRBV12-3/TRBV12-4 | ASRVTTESYNEQF
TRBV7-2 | ASSLQRGNYEQY
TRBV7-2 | ASSFWGTDRRY
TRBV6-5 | ASSYSGGHLVSPLH
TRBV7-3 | ASSSSGDPTQY
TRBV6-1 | ASIRGGVSGELF
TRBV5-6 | ASSSLDGLSATNEKLF
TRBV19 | ASSSSANTEAF
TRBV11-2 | ASSLDPGGRDEQY
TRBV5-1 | ASSFSPGQGALKREAF
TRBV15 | ATSRGVRGVYYGYT
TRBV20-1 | SARESIGGRGYGYT
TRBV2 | ASRLTGGGANVLT
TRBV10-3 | AISESRQGGYEQY
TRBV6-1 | ASTGTGTSYEQY
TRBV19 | ASSIVREETQY
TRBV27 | ASSSSWSSYEQY
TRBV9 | ASSVDGSGGYT
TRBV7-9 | ASTTQGSSYNEQF
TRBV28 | ASSLFGQGLKNEQF
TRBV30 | AWSGGGVGETQY
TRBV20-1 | SARDGYEQY
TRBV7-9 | ASRPDTSNTEAF
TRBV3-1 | ASSQGRTSGGDNEQF
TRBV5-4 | ASSHAGTSGEQY